This is a list of T cell receptor beta chains from one sample in a study of shared clonotypes between healthy human individuals. Libraries were prepared by immunoSEQ multiplex PCR; TCRdb keeps only in-frame clonotypes and omits some of them. This sample yields roughly 1,000,000 clones, of which about 80% are seen a single time; 0.5% to 0.6% belongs to the top ten. The sample taken for sequencing was memory CD4+ T cells from PBMCs. These receptors all come from a man aged 18-30 years in good health. Some clones in this sample may be carry-over from other donors' samples. Each CDR3 is given with its conserved first and last residue. The D gene is left open where the match is weak.

>.|TRBJ1-1|TRBV7-2
CASSLIAGILNTEAFF
TGTGCCAGCAGCTTAATTGCAGGGATATTGAACACTGAAGCTTTCTTT
>.|TRBJ1-1|TRBV28
CASKRRYGEAFF
TGTGCCAGCAAGAGACGGTACGGCGAAGCTTTCTTT
>TRBD2|TRBJ2-3|TRBV7-3
CASSLVAGEVTDTQYF
TGTGCCAGCAGCTTAGTAGCGGGAGAGGTCACAGATACGCAGTATTTT
>.|TRBJ1-2|TRBV28
CASIPGANYGYTF
TGTGCCAGCATCCCAGGGGCTAACTATGGCTACACCTTC
>TRBD1|TRBJ2-5|TRBV27
CASSRKGQEEETQYF
TGTGCCAGCAGTCGCAAGGGACAGGAAGAAGAGACCCAGTACTTC
>.|TRBJ1-5|TRBV2
CASSDASSNQPQHF
TGTGCCAGCAGTGATGCCTCTAGCAATCAGCCCCAGCATTTT
>.|TRBJ2-1|TRBV25-1
CASQPPNWGNEQFF
TGTGCCAGCCAACCTCCCAATTGGGGCAATGAGCAGTTCTTC
>TRBD1|TRBJ2-1|TRBV9
CASSVTGRGPNEQFF
TGTGCCAGCAGCGTTACAGGAAGGGGGCCCAATGAGCAGTTCTTC
>.|TRBJ1-6|TRBV7-3
CASSSGSGVGSPLHF
TGTGCCAGCAGCTCAGGCTCCGGGGTTGGTTCACCCCTCCACTTT
>.|TRBJ1-5|TRBV6-1
CASSEAGWVSNQPQHF
TGTGCCAGCAGTGAAGCCGGGTGGGTTAGCAATCAGCCCCAGCATTTT
>.|TRBJ2-7|TRBV25-1
CASGRAGGYEQYF
TGTGCCAGTGGGAGGGCAGGGGGCTACGAGCAGTACTTC
>TRBD1|TRBJ2-1|TRBV5-1
CASRTGTVINEQFF
TGCGCCAGCAGGACCGGGACAGTGATCAATGAGCAGTTCTTC
>.|TRBJ1-2|TRBV19
CASSPQWGGNYGYTF
TGTGCCAGTAGCCCTCAGTGGGGGGGCAACTATGGCTACACCTTC
>TRBD1|TRBJ2-7|TRBV25-1
CASRDSFLGEQYF
TGTGCCAGCCGGGACAGCTTCCTGGGGGAGCAGTACTTC